This T cell receptor (beta chain) was recorded in a study of CD8+ T cells in alopecia areata. Study in general: Twice daily, treated patients received 5 to 10 mg of oral tofacitinib.

Noted treatment: oral pan-JAK inhibitor, 5-10 mg twice daily. Extraction of RNA preceded its reverse transcription into cDNA, which served as the sequencing template. Measured with immunoSEQ multiplex PCR; TCRdb has only the in-frame clones, and not every one. The repertoire includes about 190,000 clones, 60% of them detected once, and about 0.94% sits in the top ten. The clonotype originates from a human donor with alopecia areata. The specimen comprised CD4+ T cells sorted from blood, sampled at week 24, from a patient treated with tofacitinib.

The CDR3 protein is CSVRVGEQFF. CDR3 sequence (DNA): TGCAGCGTTAGGGTCGGGGAGCAGTTCTTC. This chain uses TRBV29-1 with TRBJ2-1; D is uncertain. Germline loops: CDR1 SQVTM, CDR2 ANQGSEA. The CDR3 has 10 residues. The V and J ends lost 5 bases and 10 bases respectively, with 9 bases between them.